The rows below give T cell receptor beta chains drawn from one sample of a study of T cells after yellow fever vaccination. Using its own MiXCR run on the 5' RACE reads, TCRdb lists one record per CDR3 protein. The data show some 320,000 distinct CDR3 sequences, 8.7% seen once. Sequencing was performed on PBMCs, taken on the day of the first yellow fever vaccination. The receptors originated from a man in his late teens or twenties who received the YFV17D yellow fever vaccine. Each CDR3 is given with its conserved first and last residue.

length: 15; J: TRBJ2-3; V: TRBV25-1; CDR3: CASSESQVRTDTQYF
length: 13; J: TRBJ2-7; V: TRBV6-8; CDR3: CASSYALDYEQYF
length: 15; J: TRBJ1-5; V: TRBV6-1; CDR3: CASSPVGGSIQPQHF
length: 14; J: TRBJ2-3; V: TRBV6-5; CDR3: CASSYSWGWDTQYF
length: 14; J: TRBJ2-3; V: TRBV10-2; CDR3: CASSDRGDVDTQYF
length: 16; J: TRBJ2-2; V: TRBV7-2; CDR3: CASSLGAGGRTGELFF
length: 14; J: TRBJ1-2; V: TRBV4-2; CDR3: CASSQASDFYGYTF
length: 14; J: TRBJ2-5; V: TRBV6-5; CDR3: CASSIQGAGETQYF
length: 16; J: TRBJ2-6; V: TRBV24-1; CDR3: CATSDNSGSGANVLTF
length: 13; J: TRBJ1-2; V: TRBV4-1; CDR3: CASSQDRESSYTF
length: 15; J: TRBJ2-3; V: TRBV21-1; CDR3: CASILIQDRGHTQYF
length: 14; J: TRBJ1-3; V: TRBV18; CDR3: CASSPDTTGNTIYF
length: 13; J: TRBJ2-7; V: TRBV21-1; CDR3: CASSKGKGREQYF
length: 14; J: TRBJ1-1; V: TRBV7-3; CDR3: CASSSGAGRTEAFF
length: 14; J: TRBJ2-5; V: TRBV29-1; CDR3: CSVETWDRQETQYF
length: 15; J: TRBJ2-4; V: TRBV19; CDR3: CASSIGFGSKNIQYF
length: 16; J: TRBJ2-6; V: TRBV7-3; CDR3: CASSLGAGHGANVLTF
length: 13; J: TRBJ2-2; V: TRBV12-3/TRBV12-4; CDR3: CASSYTSAGELFF
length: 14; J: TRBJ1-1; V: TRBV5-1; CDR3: CASSFDTLNTEAFF
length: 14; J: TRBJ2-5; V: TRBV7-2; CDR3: CASSLNSNKETQYF
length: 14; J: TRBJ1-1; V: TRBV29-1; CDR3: CSVARTDLNTEAFF
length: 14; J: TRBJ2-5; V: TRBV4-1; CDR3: CASSQVGLQETQYF
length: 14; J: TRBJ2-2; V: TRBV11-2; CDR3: CASSGRRATGELFF
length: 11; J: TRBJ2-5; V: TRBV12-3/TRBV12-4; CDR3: CASGTRETQYF
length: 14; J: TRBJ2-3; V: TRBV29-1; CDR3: CSVGLAGGQDTQYF
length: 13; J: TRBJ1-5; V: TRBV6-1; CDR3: CASSPLPNQPQHF
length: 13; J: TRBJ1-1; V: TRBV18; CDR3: CASSPPTATEAFF
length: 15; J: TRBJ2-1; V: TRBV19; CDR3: CASSIRQYSYNEQFF
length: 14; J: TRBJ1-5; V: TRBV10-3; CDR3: CAISGDRRDQPQHF
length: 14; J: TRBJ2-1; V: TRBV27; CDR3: CASALGLAGDEQFF
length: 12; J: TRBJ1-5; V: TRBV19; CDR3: CASTGVNQPQHF
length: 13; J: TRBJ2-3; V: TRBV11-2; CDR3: CASSLDPTRKTYF
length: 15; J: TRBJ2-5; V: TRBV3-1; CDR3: CASSQDPSSQETQYF
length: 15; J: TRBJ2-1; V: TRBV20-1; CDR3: CSAIQLAGTYNEQFF
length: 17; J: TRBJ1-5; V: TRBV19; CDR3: CASSIESFREYGQPQHF
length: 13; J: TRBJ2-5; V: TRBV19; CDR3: CASSNVGEETQYF
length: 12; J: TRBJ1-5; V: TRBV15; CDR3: CATSNSNQPQHF
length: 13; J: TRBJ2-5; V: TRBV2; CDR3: CASSRGRGETQYF
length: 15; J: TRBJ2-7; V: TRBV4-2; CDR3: CASSQGGGEGREQYF
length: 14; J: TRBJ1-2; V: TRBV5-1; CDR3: CASSWRDTRNGYTF
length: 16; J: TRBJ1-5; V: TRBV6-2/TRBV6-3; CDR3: CASSPEGQGMHQPQHF
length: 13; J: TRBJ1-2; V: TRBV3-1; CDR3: CASSSDPIGGYTF
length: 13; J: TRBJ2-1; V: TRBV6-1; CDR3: CASSEALLGEQFF
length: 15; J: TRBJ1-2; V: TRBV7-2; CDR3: CASSFWGSQGDRYTF
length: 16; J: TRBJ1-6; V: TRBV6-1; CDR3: CASSEAYPPDNSPLHF
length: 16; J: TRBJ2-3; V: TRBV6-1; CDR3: CASSRQGPQFTDTQYF
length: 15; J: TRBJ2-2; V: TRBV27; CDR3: CASSWTVLNTGELFF
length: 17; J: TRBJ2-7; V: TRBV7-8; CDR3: CASTTLGGPGGMDEQYF
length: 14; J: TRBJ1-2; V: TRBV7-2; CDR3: CASSSQGYNYGYTF
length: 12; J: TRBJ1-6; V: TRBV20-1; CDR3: CSARRGNSPLHF
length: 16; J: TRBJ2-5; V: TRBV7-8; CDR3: CASSPGIAGYQETQYF